The rows below give T cell receptor beta chains drawn from one sample of a study of blood T cell repertoires in COVID-19. Assay used: immunoSEQ multiplex PCR; TCRdb lists only in-frame clones, some missing. The sample shows about 150,000 clones, more than 75% of them seen only once. Sequenced sample: PBMCs or T cells enriched from blood (not recorded which). These receptors were collected from a woman in her 50s who had recovered from COVID-19. Both conserved end residues are part of each CDR3. Clone size is stated in some rows and not others, as once, few, many or a class when expanded.

J,V,size,CDR3
TRBJ1-1,TRBV2,-,CASSSGGTEAFF
TRBJ1-1,TRBV19,once,CASSIRGNTEAFF
TRBJ1-3,TRBV3-1/TRBV3-2,once,CASSSTGAGNTIYF
TRBJ1-6,TRBV6-4,-,CASSDSRQSNSPLHF
TRBJ1-1,TRBV11-2,-,CASSPPGQGHTEAFF
TRBJ2-5,TRBV5-4,once,CASSLRTGPQEIQYF
TRBJ2-1,TRBV5-1,-,CASSLARLAGGYNEQFF
TRBJ1-6,TRBV28,-,CASDGGASSYNSPLHF
TRBJ1-3,TRBV5-1,-,CASSPSPGSGNTIYF
TRBJ2-7,TRBV23-1,-,CASSELLAEGFEQYF
TRBJ1-5,TRBV5-5,few,CASSLGDQPQHF
TRBJ2-2,TRBV5-1,-,CASSPGVAGGFTGELFF
TRBJ2-3,TRBV19,-,CASSIKTGGSTDTQYF
TRBJ2-1,TRBV21-1,-,CASSKVRAGRYNEQFF
TRBJ1-2,TRBV5-6,-,CASSLRDYGYTF
TRBJ1-2,TRBV9,-,CASSRRTGEDYGYTF
TRBJ2-5,TRBV5-1,-,CASSYTGGGMETQYF
TRBJ1-2,TRBV6-6,-,CASSYNAAGAGDGYTF
TRBJ2-7,TRBV7-9,-,CASTPSSYEQYF
TRBJ2-2,TRBV7-2,-,CASSLVGTGANTGELFF
TRBJ2-7,TRBV4-2,-,CASSLAGGYEQYF
TRBJ1-3,TRBV5-1,-,CASSSSGTVSGNTIYF
TRBJ1-6,TRBV5-1,-,CASGEGDPGDSPLHF
TRBJ1-5,TRBV2,-,CASSVFQGMEPQHF
TRBJ2-7,TRBV11-2,-,CASTATSGGVHEQYF
TRBJ1-1,TRBV6-1,-,CASSEARGKGTEAFF